This TCR beta chain was sequenced during a study of blood T cell repertoires in COVID-19 (dated by TCRdb to 2020 to 2022). About the investigation overall: The collaborator samples originated in the United States, Italy and Spain and spanned the acute and convalescent phases of COVID-19. Subjects who had been exposed to COVID-19, were actively infected with it, or had recovered from it provided the deeply sampled blood TCRbeta repertoires that made up the dataset. The material from the prospective study consisted of cDNA or gDNA derived from T cells, B-cell-depleted T cells, or PBMCs. A de-identified subject ID, COVID-19 status, age in years and sex were almost always included in the sample metadata. Where available, HLA class I and class II types were obtained from metadata supplied by the sample provider rather than from assay-based typing. Samples were obtained from the ongoing ImmuneRACE study (first 160 participants) and from 1,254 subjects provided by 6 global collaborators. The repertoires were made available in a free public database intended to serve as a resource for research on the immune response to SARS-CoV-2. General study outcomes and caveats: Clinical and demographic metadata were provided uncurated, with the amount varying by source and participant.

TCRbeta CDR3 regions were amplified from genomic DNA using the immunoSEQ Assay, a bias-controlled multiplex PCR. The study's own analysis went as follows. The number of nucleated cells in each sample was estimated from the amplification of reference gene primers within the assay. To quantify the absolute abundance of each unique TCRbeta CDR3 rearrangement, sequence reads were collapsed and filtered. For each sample, productive Simpson clonality was calculated by taking the square root of Simpson's diversity index across productive rearrangements. In TCRdb, the immuneACCESS table is reduced to in-frame sequences with V and J assigned. These tables do not hold every clone; where another copy was compared, an unresolved V gene accounts for under half, and the others remain unexplained. Clone size and V and J calls were adopted from that table, with D and trimming inferred from the DNA. This sample gives 55,000 to 95,000 clones in total; 81% of them show up just once. The ten largest account for roughly 20% of the sample.

The CDR3 holds 15 amino acids from the cysteine to the phenylalanine. Left in the record is the CDR3 DNA by itself, 45 bases read in frame from the first base. CDR1 and CDR2 are read off the germline V gene (reference sequence) as LNHNV and YYDKDF. Cut back by 5 bases and 0 bases, the V and J ends lie 11 bases apart. Each collaborating institution followed its own protocols to collect whole blood in K2EDTA tubes. For TCRbeta analysis, collaborators shipped samples in one of three forms: frozen whole blood, isolated PBMCs, or DNA extracted from either of those sample types. Comments on this clone: Its antigen specificity is not known. No much larger clone exists at a distance of one base, and base qualities are not known.

The TCR comes from an older woman with acute or convalescent COVID-19. Recombination linked TRBV15 to TRBJ1-5; TRBD1 is perhaps the D gene, given 5 matching bases. Sequenced material: peripheral blood. The CDR3 has the sequence CATSYRGGSNQPQHF. The DNA sequence is as follows: TGTGCCACCAGCTACCGGGGGGGTAGCAATCAGCCCCAGCATTTT.